The T cell receptor (beta chain) under discussion was sequenced for a study of CD8 T cells in Susac syndrome. It was with random hexamers that about 0.45 to 1 ug RNA was reverse transcribed. A multiplex approach, immunoSEQ multiplex PCR, amplified TCR beta CDR3 across 54 Vbeta and 13 Jbeta. Via MiXCR, TCRdb re-called the immunoSEQ multiplex PCR reads, giving one row per CDR3 protein. Of 170,000 or so distinct CDR3 sequences listed, 85% to 95% were seen once; the top ten hold less than 0.2%. The CD8+ and CD4+ T cells were negatively isolated, with the TEMRA cells enriched by FACS. Germline CDR1 is LNHNV and CDR2 is YYDKDF (reference sequence). The CDR3 sequence is 13 residues long. Trimming pared 7 bases from V and 7 bases from J, leaving 11 bases between.

The receptor comes from a human donor with multiple sclerosis. The specimen was CD8+ T cells from PBMCs. J is TRBJ1-6 and V is TRBV15; the D is unclear. CDR3 nucleotide sequence: TGTGCCACCACCGGGGAAGTGAATTCACCCCTCCACTTT. Translating it yields CATTGEVNSPLHF.